This TCR beta chain was sequenced during a study of CD8 T cells in Susac syndrome. TCR beta sequencing was performed on blood CD8+ and CD4+ T cells. The healthy controls were matched to patients by age and sex. TEMRA cells were FACS-enriched, and CD8+ and CD4+ T cells were isolated negatively. The authors reverse transcribed roughly 0.5 to 1 ug RNA with random hexamers. Amplification of TCR beta CDR3 across 54 Vbeta and 13 Jbeta was performed with immunoSEQ multiplex PCR. In TCRdb, the immunoSEQ multiplex PCR reads were re-called with MiXCR into one record per CDR3 protein. This sample has around 160,000 distinct CDR3 sequences; around 94% occur once, and the top ten carry over 0.12%. CDR1 is SGHRS and CDR2 is YFSETQ in the germline V gene. V was shortened by 4 bases and J by 0 bases, with 11 bases between the two germline ends. The CDR3 extends over 14 amino acids.

What was sequenced was CD4+ T cells from PBMCs. This sequence originates from a human donor in good health. This rearrangement joins TRBV5-1 to TRBJ2-7; D is ambiguous. The CDR3 loop is CASSQAALSYEQYF. The CDR3 DNA reads TGCGCCAGCAGCCAGGCAGCGCTCTCCTACGAGCAGTACTTC.